This T cell receptor beta chain stems from a study of blood T cell repertoires in COVID-19. Looking at the study overall: There were acute and convalescent COVID-19 samples, and they came from the United States, Italy and Spain. In each case, the material was cDNA or gDNA derived from T cells, B-cell-depleted T cells, or PBMCs.

The ends lost 2 bases at V and 4 bases at J; junction bases unmatched: 7. Germline lookup yields CDR1 SQVTM and CDR2 ANQGSEA. This CDR3 has 14 amino acids. This clone was seen once. Source study methods: For nucleated cells, counts were estimated from reference gene primer amplification. The table came from immunoSEQ multiplex PCR; TCRdb's copy has only in-frame clones and leaves some out. Clone size and V and J calls were adopted from that table, with D and trimming inferred from the DNA. The repertoire holds roughly 150,000 clones, with around 83% as singletons. This sequence joins TRBV29-1 and TRBJ1-2, with TRBD1 matching 7 bases. The specimen was peripheral blood. This sequence was found in a woman in her forties or fifties with acute or convalescent COVID-19. The CDR3 coding sequence is TGCAGCGTTGAATCAGGGGGACAGACCTATGGCTACACCTTC. It is translated as CSVESGGQTYGYTF.